These 19 T cell receptor beta chains were sequenced from one sample in a study of cytomegalovirus exposure and HLA in healthy donors. The PCR employed 60 Vbeta primers together with 13 Jbeta primers. The method was immunoSEQ multiplex PCR; TCRdb's version includes in-frame clones alone and lacks a portion of them. This sample has 200,000 or so clones, with over 80% found just once. Sequencing was performed on PBMCs. These receptors originate from a boy aged 2 to 9 in good health and CMV-seronegative.

The chain is built from TRBV4-1 and TRBJ2-5; possible D gene TRBD2, 5 bases. Germline V gives CDR1 MGHRA, CDR2 YSYEKL. Trimming stripped 4 bases from V and 2 bases from J, with 14 bases between. The CDR3 length is 15 residues. CDR3 nucleotide sequence: TGCGCCAGCAGCCGCATCTATACTAGGCAAGAGACCCAGTACTTC. This codes for CASSRIYTRQETQYF.

The chain carries TRBV2 and TRBJ1-1; 7 bases line up with TRBD1. The V gene's germline CDR1 is SNHLY and CDR2 FYNNEI. This CDR3 comprises 16 residues. V shed 2 bases and J 1 base; nucleotides not matched to a gene: 7. This chain's CDR3 is CASSEKGGEWNTEAFF. The CDR3 DNA reads as TGTGCCAGCAGTGAAAAAGGGGGCGAGTGGAACACTGAAGCTTTCTTT.

This chain uses TRBV7-8 with TRBJ2-1; maybe TRBD1 (6 bases). The V and J ends lost 5 bases and 2 bases respectively, with 10 bases between them. The CDR3 has 14 residues. Germline V gene sequence: CDR1 SGHVS, CDR2 FQNEAQ. The CDR3 sequence is CASSPQGTYNEQFF. As DNA, the CDR3 is TGTGCCAGCAGCCCTCAGGGGACCTACAATGAGCAGTTCTTC.

The V gene is TRBV7-8, the J gene TRBJ1-2; D gene ambiguous. CDR3 size: 15 residues. Trimming removed 1 base at V and 0 bases at J, with 9 bases between. From germline, CDR1 is SGHVS and CDR2 FQNEAQ. The CDR3 nucleotides read TGTGCCAGCAGCTTAGGTGTAGCTGCTAACTATGGCTACACCTTC. Residues: CASSLGVAANYGYTF.

The chain uses TRBV7-9 and TRBJ2-5; 7 nucleotides match TRBD1. Unmatched junction bases numbered 7, after V lost 5 bases and J lost 1 base. The CDR3 runs 15 residues. Looked up from germline, CDR1 is SEHNR and CDR2 is FQNEAQ (reference sequence). Written as DNA, the CDR3 is TGTGCCAGCAGCCCGATCGGACAGGCCCAAGAGACCCAGTACTTC. Translated: CASSPIGQAQETQYF.

J is TRBJ2-4 and V is TRBV21-1; the listed D gene, TRBD2, was not tested against the DNA. TRBV21-1 is deemed a pseudogene. This CDR3 comprises 18 residues. In nucleotides, the CDR3 is TGTGCCAGCAGCAAAGCCCCTAAGCTATTCTCGGCCAAAAACATTCAGTACTTC. It codes for CASSKAPKLFSAKNIQYF.

The genes are TRBV11-1 and TRBJ1-4, with TRBD1 matching 7 bases. The ends lost 3 bases at V and 6 bases at J; junction bases unmatched: 4. CDR3 size: 14 residues. The germline CDR1 and CDR2 sequences are SGHAT and FQDESV (reference sequence). CDR3 coding DNA: TGTGCCAGCAGCTTTAGGGGGCCTCATGAAAAACTGTTTTTT. Amino acids: CASSFRGPHEKLFF. Full variable domain (remainder filled in from reference TRBV11-1 and TRBJ1-4): EAEVAQSPRYKITEKSQAVAFWCDPISGHATLYWYRQILGQGPELLVQFQDESVVDDSQLPKDRFSAERLKGVDSTLKIQPAELGDSAMYLCASSFRGPHEKLFFGSGTQLSVL.

A note on this clone: Additional DNA sequences in this sample encode the identical CDR3. This chain joins TRBV7-9 and TRBJ1-5, with D perhaps matching TRBD1 (6 bases). This CDR3 comprises 13 residues. The germline gives CDR1 SEHNR, CDR2 FQNEAQ (reference sequence). Deletions cut 5 bases from V and 4 bases from J, with 9 bases between. The CDR3 is CASSPDSNQPQHF. The DNA for the CDR3 is TGTGCCAGCAGCCCGGACAGTAATCAGCCCCAGCATTTT.

In regard to this clone: One junction end does not reproduce the germline sequence, and a read error may be involved. The chain couples TRBV5-4 to TRBJ1-6, with TRBD1 identical over 7 bases. The CDR3 is made up of 16 amino acids. Germline V CDR1 and CDR2: SGHNT, YYREEE (reference sequence). The CDR3 bases are TGTGCCAGCAGCGAACAGGGGATGGCCTACAATTCACCCCTCCACTTT. Translating it yields CASSEQGMAYNSPLHF.

The chain is built from TRBV19 and TRBJ1-5, with 9 bases that match TRBD1. V was pared by 4 bases and J by 7 bases, with 2 bases of the junction left unmatched. The germline V gene encodes CDR1 LNHDA and CDR2 SQIVND (reference sequence). The CDR3 contains 13 residues. CDR3 in amino acids: CASSRTGEQPQHF. The CDR3 DNA follows: TGTGCCAGTAGTAGGACAGGGGAGCAGCCCCAGCATTTT. Using reference TRBV19 and TRBJ1-5 for the parts outside the CDR3, the full variable domain is DGGITQSPKYLFRKEGQNVTLSCEQNLNHDAMYWYRQDPGQGLRLIYYSQIVNDFQKGDIAEGYSVSREKKESFPLTVTSAQKNPTAFYLCASSRTGEQPQHFGDGTRLSIL.

The V and J genes are TRBV7-2 and TRBJ2-3; 8 nucleotides match TRBD2. The V gene's germline CDR1 is SGHTA and CDR2 FQGNSA. J lost 2 bases, V lost 2 bases, and 3 bases had no gene match. The CDR3 consists of 15 residues. CDR3 sequence (DNA): TGTGCCAGCAGCTTAAACGGGGGGGCCACAGATACGCAGTATTTT. Translating gives CASSLNGGATDTQYF. The full variable domain, in which reference TRBV7-2 and TRBJ2-3 provide the parts outside the CDR3, is GAGVSQSPSNKVTEKGKDVELRCDPISGHTALYWYRQSLGQGLEFLIYFQGNSAPDKSGLPSDRFSAERTGGSVSTLTIQRTQQEDSAVYLCASSLNGGATDTQYFGPGTRLTVL.

V is TRBV12-5 and J is TRBJ2-1; 7 positions agree with TRBD2. The ends lost 0 bases at V and 6 bases at J; junction bases unmatched: 5. The CDR3 spans 15 residues. CDR1 is LGHNT, CDR2 FRNRAP, per germline. The CDR3 loop reads CASGLVPGGINEQFF. The CDR3 region has the DNA TGTGCTAGTGGTTTGGTACCGGGGGGAATCAATGAGCAGTTCTTC.

CDR3 loop: CASSATTGIYGYTF. Written as DNA, the CDR3 is TGTGCCAGCAGTGCCACGACAGGGATCTATGGCTACACCTTC. The chain carries TRBV6-5 and TRBJ1-2; 7 bases match TRBD1. V was pared by 5 bases and J by 4 bases, with 7 bases of the junction left unmatched. From germline, CDR1 is MNHEY and CDR2 SVGAGI. This CDR3 comprises 14 residues.

This clone was counted between two and nine times. The chain is built from TRBV6-1 and TRBJ1-2, with TRBD1 as a possible D gene (6 bases). The germline gives CDR1 MNHNS, CDR2 SASEGT. V was clipped by 1 base and J by 2 bases, with 11 bases between them. CDR3 size: 15 residues. The CDR3 DNA is TGTGCCAGCAGTGAAGGAGGCAGGGGCAACTATGGCTACACCTTC. Protein: CASSEGGRGNYGYTF.

V usage is TRBV13 and J usage is TRBJ2-3; a possible D gene is TRBD2 (6 bases). Per the germline V gene, CDR1 is PRHDT and CDR2 is FYEKMQ (reference sequence). V lost 2 bases and J 1 base, leaving 13 bases between the germline ends. The length of the CDR3 is 16 residues. The CDR3 protein is CASSLSVTRGTDTQYF. CDR3 bases: TGTGCCAGCAGCTTATCAGTGACTAGAGGCACAGATACGCAGTATTTT.

This clone was observed a few times. This chain links TRBV6-1 with TRBJ1-2; the match to TRBD1 covers 7 bases. The CDR3 extends over 13 amino acids. V dropped 9 bases and J dropped 3; count of bases not matched to a gene: 7. Germline V lookup: CDR1 MNHNS, CDR2 SASEGT. CDR3 loop: CASCYDRDYGYTF. CDR3 DNA: TGTGCCAGTTGTTACGACAGGGACTATGGCTACACCTTC.

The count of this clone is one. The chain has TRBV6-1 and TRBJ1-1; D gene ambiguous. The CDR3 runs 15 residues. V gave up 0 bases and J gave up 5 bases, with 13 bases separating them. The germline gives CDR1 MNHNS, CDR2 SASEGT. DNA for the CDR3: TGTGCCAGCAGTGAAGCCCAGGCCCGAGAGACTGAAGCTTTCTTT. The encoded protein is CASSEAQARETEAFF.

V gene TRBV6-5 combines with J gene TRBJ1-2; D is perhaps TRBD1 (6 bases). CDR1 is MNHEY, CDR2 SVGAGI, per germline. V lost 0 bases to trimming and J lost 8 bases, with 13 bases between them. The CDR3 is made up of 14 amino acids. The CDR3 nucleotides are TGTGCCAGCAGTTACTCCCTTACAGGGACCGGCTACACCTTC. This codes for CASSYSLTGTGYTF.

The V and J genes are TRBV5-1 and TRBJ1-2, with 7 bases lining up with TRBD1. This CDR3 comprises 13 residues. Germline V gene sequence: CDR1 SGHRS, CDR2 YFSETQ. V trimming: 2 bases; J trimming: 8 bases; junction bases outside the gene matches: 6. CDR3 nucleotide sequence: TGCGCCAGCAGCTTTAACAGGGGCGACGGCTACACCTTC. Residues: CASSFNRGDGYTF. Together with reference TRBV5-1 and TRBJ1-2, the CDR3 gives the full variable domain: KAGVTQTPRYLIKTRGQQVTLSCSPISGHRSVSWYQQTPGQGLQFLFEYFSETQRNKGNFPGRFSGRQFSNSRSEMNVSTLELGDSALYLCASSFNRGDGYTFGSGTRLTVV.